The 2 T cell receptor beta chains reported below all come from one sample, sequenced in a study of OX40 agonist ivuxolimab in advanced cancers. Libraries were built with the immunoSEQ multiplex PCR assay. TCRdb re-hosts the immuneACCESS table, in-frame sequences only. Its copies lack some clones; in the studies checked, an unresolved V gene accounts for under half of them, and the cause for the rest is not known. The sample records about 63,000 clones, roughly 85% of which are singletons. The top ten clonotypes cover more than 0.5% of the sample. This material consisted of CD4+ or CD8+ T cells sorted from blood, taken in a trial of the OX40 agonist ivuxolimab. The receptor set was obtained from an adult with an advanced solid tumor such as melanoma, head and neck, liver or kidney cancer.

The rearrangement uses TRBV6-5 and TRBJ2-2, with 8 bases aligning to TRBD2. Per the germline V gene, CDR1 is MNHEY and CDR2 is SVGAGI. J was trimmed by 1 base and V by 3 bases; bases with no gene match: 4. The CDR3 contains 16 residues. The CDR3 nucleotides are TGTGCCAGCAGTTATCTAGCGGGCATGAACACCGGGGAGCTGTTTTTT. This codes for CASSYLAGMNTGELFF.

V gene TRBV9 combines with J gene TRBJ2-3, with TRBD2 identical over 11 bases. V lost 3 bases and J lost 0; bases outside the gene matches: 3. This CDR3 spans 16 amino acids. Germline CDR1 SGDLS, CDR2 YYNGEE. The CDR3 coding sequence is TGTGCCAGCAGCGAGTGGACTAGCGGGAGCACAGATACGCAGTATTTT. Amino acid sequence: CASSEWTSGSTDTQYF.